This T cell receptor beta chain originates from a study of blood T cell repertoires in COVID-19. Study-level background: Some COVID-19 samples were acute and others convalescent; all came from the United States, Italy and Spain. Sources were T cells, B-cell-depleted T cells, or PBMCs; the material itself was cDNA or gDNA.

Original analysis: It was from reference gene primer amplification that nucleated cell counts were estimated. Sequencing used immunoSEQ multiplex PCR; TCRdb keeps in-frame clones, though not all of them. V and J calls and clone size are copied from that table; D and trimming were computed from the DNA. This sample yields 150,000 to 180,000 clones, of which roughly 80% are seen a single time; more than 3% belongs to the top ten. V was cut by 7 bases and J by 8 bases, with 20 bases left in between. Per the germline V gene, CDR1 is SQVTM and CDR2 is ANQGSEA. The CDR3 totals 13 residues. The specimen sequenced was peripheral blood. The chain combines TRBV29-1 with TRBJ1-2; weak D call: TRBD1 (6 bases). The TCR comes from an elderly woman with acute or convalescent COVID-19. The CDR3, as DNA: TGCAGCGCTAGCAGGGGCCCTACCTACGGCTACACCTTC. Translation gives CSASRGPTYGYTF.